This TCR beta chain appears in the sequencing data of a study of T cell changes during pregnancy in multiple sclerosis. The table came from immunoSEQ multiplex PCR; TCRdb's copy has only in-frame clones and leaves some out. The sample shows approximately 59,000 clones, about 90% of them seen only once. The CDR3 contains 12 residues. Germline CDR1 and CDR2: SGHDN and FVKESK. Trimming at V came to 9 bases and at J to 4 bases, leaving 3 bases not matched to a gene. The starting material was peripheral blood, obtained in the third trimester of pregnancy. This clonotype was sampled from a female donor in good health, enrolled as a control in a pregnancy study. The genes are TRBV14 and TRBJ1-5; 7 nucleotides agree with TRBD1. In nucleotides, the CDR3 is TGTGCCAGGAAGACAGGGAATCAGCCCCAGCATTTT. The encoded protein is CARKTGNQPQHF.